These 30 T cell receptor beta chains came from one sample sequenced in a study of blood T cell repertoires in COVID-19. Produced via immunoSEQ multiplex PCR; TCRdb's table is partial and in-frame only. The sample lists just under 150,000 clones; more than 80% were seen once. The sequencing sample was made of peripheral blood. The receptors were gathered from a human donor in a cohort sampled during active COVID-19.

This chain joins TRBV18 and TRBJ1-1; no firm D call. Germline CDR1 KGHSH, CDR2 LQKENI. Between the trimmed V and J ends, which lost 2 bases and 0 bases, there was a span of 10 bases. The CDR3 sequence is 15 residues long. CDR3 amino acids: CASSPEANVNTEAFF. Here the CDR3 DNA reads TGTGCCAGCTCACCAGAGGCGAACGTGAACACTGAAGCTTTCTTT. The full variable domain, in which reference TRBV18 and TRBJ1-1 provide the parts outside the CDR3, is NAGVMQNPRHLVRRRGQEARLRCSPMKGHSHVYWYRQLPEEGLKFMVYLQKENIIDESGMPKERFSAEFPKEGPSILRIQQVVRGDSAAYFCASSPEANVNTEAFFGQGTRLTVV.

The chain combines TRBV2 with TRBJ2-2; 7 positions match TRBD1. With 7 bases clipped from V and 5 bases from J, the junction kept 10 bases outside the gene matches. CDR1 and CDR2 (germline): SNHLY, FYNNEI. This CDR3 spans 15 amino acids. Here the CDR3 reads CASTPRQGGTGELFF. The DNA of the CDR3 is TGTGCCAGCACCCCGCGACAGGGCGGAACCGGGGAGCTGTTTTTT.

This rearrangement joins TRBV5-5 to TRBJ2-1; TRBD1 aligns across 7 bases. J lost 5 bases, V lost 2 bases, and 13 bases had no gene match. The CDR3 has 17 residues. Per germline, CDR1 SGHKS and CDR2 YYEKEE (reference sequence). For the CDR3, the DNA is TGTGCCAGCAGCTTCCCCCTACAGGGGATTAGGCACAATGAGCAGTTCTTC. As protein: CASSFPLQGIRHNEQFF.

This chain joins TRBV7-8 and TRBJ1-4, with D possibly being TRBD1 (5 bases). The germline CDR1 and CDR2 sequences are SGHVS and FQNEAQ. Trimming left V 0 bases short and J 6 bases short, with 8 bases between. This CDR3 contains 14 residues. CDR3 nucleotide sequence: TGTGCCAGCAGCTTAGCAGGGGCGGATGAAAAACTGTTTTTT. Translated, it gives CASSLAGADEKLFF.

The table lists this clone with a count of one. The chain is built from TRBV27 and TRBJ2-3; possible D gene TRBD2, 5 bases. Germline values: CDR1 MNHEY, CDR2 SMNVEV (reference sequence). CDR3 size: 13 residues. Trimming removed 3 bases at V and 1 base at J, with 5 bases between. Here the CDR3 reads CASSLEGTDTQYF. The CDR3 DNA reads TGTGCCAGCAGTTTGGAGGGCACAGATACGCAGTATTTT.

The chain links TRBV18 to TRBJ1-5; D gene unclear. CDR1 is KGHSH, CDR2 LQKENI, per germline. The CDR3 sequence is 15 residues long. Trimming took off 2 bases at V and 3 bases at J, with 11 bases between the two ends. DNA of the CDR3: TGTGCCAGCTCACCAGGTGCGGGGAACAATCAGCCCCAGCATTTT. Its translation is CASSPGAGNNQPQHF.

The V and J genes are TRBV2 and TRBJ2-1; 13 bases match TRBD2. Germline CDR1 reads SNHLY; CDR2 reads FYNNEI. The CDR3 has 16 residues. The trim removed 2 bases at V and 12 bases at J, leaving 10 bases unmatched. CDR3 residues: CASSEQGTSGERRQFF. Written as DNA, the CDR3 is TGTGCCAGCAGTGAACAGGGGACTAGCGGGGAACGGAGGCAGTTCTTC.

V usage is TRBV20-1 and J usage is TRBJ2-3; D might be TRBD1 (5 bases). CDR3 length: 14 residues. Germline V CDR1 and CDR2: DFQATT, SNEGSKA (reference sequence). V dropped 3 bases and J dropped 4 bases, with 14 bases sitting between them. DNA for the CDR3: TGCAGTGCTAGTGGCAGGGATTTACCAGATACGCAGTATTTT. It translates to CSASGRDLPDTQYF.

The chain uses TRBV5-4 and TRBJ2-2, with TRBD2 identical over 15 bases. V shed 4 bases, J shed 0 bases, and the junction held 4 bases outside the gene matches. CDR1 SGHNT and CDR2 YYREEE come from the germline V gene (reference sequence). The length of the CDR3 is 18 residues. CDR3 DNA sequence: TGTGCCAGCAGCCAGGGACTAGCGGGGGGCCCGAACACCGGGGAGCTGTTTTTT. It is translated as CASSQGLAGGPNTGELFF. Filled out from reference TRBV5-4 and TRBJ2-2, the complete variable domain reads ETGVTQSPTHLIKTRGQQVTLRCSSQSGHNTVSWYQQALGQGPQFIFQYYREEENGRGNFPPRFSGLQFPNYSSELNVNALELDDSALYLCASSQGLAGGPNTGELFFGEGSRLTVL.

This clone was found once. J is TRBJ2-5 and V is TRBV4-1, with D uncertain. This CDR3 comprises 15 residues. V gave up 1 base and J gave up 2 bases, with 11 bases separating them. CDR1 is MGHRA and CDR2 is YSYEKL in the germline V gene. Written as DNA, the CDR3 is TGCGCCAGCAGCCAAGGCCCCGCGGTACAAGAGACCCAGTACTTC. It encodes CASSQGPAVQETQYF.

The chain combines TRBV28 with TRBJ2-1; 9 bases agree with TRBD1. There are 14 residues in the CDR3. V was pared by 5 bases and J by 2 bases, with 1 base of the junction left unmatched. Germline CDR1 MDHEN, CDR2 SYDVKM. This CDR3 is CASSRTGAYNEQFF. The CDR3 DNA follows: TGTGCCAGCAGTCGGACAGGGGCCTACAATGAGCAGTTCTTC. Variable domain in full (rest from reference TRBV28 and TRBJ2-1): DVKVTQSSRYLVKRTGEKVFLECVQDMDHENMFWYRQDPGLGLRLIYFSYDVKMKEKGDIPEGYSVSREKKERFSLILESASTNQTSMYLCASSRTGAYNEQFFGPGTRLTVL.

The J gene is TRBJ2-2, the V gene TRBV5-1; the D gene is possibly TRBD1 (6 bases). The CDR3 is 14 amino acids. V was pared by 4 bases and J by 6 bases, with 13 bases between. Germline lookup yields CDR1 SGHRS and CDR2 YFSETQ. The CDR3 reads CASSEQGMAGELFF. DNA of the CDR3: TGCGCCAGCAGCGAACAGGGTATGGCCGGGGAGCTGTTTTTT.

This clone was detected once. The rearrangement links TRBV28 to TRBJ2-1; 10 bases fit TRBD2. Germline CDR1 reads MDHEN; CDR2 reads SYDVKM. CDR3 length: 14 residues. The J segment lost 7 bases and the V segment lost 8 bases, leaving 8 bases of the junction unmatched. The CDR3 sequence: CASVLAGAGNEQFF. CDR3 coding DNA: TGTGCCAGCGTCCTAGCGGGAGCGGGGAATGAGCAGTTCTTC. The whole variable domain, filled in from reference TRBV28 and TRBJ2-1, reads DVKVTQSSRYLVKRTGEKVFLECVQDMDHENMFWYRQDPGLGLRLIYFSYDVKMKEKGDIPEGYSVSREKKERFSLILESASTNQTSMYLCASVLAGAGNEQFFGPGTRLTVL.

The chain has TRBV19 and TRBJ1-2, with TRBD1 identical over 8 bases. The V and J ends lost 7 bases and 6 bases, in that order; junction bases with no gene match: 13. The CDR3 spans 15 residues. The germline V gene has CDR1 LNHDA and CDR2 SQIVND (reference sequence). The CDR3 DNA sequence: TGTGCCAGTACCATGGGGGACAGGACCCGCCATGGCTACACCTTC. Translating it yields CASTMGDRTRHGYTF.

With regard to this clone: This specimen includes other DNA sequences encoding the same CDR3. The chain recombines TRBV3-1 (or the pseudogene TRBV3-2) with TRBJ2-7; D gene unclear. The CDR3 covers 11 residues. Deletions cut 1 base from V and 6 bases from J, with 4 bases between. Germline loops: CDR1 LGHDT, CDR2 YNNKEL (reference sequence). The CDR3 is CASSQVSEQYF. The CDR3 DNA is TGTGCCAGCAGCCAAGTATCCGAGCAGTACTTC.

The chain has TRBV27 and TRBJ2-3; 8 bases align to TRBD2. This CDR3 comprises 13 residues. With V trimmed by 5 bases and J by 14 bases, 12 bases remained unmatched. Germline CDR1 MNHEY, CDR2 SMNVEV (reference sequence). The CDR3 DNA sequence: TGTGCCAGCAGTCTCACGTCGGGACTAGAGCTGTATTTT. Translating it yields CASSLTSGLELYF.

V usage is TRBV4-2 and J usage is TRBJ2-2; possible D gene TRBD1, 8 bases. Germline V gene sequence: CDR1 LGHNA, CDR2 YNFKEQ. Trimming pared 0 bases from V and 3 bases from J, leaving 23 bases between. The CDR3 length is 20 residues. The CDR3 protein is CASSQDSRTGGGPYTGELFF. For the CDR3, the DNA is TGTGCCAGCAGCCAAGATTCCAGAACAGGGGGGGGACCCTACACCGGGGAGCTGTTTTTT.

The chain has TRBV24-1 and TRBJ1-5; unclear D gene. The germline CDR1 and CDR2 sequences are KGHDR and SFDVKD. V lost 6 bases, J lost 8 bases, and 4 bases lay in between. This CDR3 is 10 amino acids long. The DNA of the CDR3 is TGTGCCACCAGTCCTGAGCCCCAGCATTTT. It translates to CATSPEPQHF.

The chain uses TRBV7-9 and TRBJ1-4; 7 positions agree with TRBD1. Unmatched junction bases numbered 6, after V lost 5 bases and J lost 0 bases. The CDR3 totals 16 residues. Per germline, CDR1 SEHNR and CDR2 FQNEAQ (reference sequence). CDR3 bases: TGTGCCAGCAGCACCAGGGACAGAGCAACTAATGAAAAACTGTTTTTT. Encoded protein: CASSTRDRATNEKLFF.

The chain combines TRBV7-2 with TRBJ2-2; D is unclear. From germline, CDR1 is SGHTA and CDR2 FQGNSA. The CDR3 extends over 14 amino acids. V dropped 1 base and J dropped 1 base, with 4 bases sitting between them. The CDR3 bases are TGTGCCAGCAGCTTAGGACTGAACACCGGGGAGCTGTTTTTT. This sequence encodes CASSLGLNTGELFF.

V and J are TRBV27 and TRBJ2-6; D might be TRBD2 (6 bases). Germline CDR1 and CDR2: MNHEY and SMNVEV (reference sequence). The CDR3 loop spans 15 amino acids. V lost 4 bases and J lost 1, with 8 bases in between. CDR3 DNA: TGTGCCAGCAGTTCGCGGGATTCTGGGGCCAACGTCCTGACTTTC. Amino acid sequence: CASSSRDSGANVLTF.

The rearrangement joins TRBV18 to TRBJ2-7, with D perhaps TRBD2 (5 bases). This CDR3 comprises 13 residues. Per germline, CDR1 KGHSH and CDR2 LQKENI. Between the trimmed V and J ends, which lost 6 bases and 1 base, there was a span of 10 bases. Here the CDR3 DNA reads TGTGCCAGCTCTCCCGGGGATTCCTACGAGCAGTACTTC. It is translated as CASSPGDSYEQYF.

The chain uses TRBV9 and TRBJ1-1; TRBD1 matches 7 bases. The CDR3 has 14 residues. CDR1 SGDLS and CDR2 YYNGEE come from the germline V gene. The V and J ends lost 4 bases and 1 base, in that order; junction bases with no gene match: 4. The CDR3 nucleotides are TGTGCCAGCAGCCCGGACAGGAGGAACACTGAAGCTTTCTTT. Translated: CASSPDRRNTEAFF.

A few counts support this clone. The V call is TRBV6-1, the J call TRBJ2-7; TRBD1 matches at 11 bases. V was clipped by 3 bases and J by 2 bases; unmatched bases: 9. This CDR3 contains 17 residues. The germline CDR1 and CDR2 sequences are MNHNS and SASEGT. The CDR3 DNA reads TGTGCCAGCAGTGAGCTAAATACGGGACAGGGGGCCTACGAGCAGTACTTC. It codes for CASSELNTGQGAYEQYF.

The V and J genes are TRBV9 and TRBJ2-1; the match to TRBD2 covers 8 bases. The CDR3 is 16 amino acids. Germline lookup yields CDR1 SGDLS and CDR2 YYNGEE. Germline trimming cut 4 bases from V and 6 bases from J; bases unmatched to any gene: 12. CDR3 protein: CASSPSPGGAANEQFF. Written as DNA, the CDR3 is TGTGCCAGCAGCCCCTCCCCCGGGGGGGCCGCCAATGAGCAGTTCTTC.

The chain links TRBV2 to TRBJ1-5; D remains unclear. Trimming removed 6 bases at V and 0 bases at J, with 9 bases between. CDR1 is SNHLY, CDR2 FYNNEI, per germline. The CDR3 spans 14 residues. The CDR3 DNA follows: TGTGCCAGCAGGCAGTTTTATAGCAATCAGCCCCAGCATTTT. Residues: CASRQFYSNQPQHF. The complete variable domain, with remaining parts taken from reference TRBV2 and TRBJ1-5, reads EPEVTQTPSHQVTQMGQEVILRCVPISNHLYFYWYRQILGQKVEFLVSFYNNEISEKSEIFDDQFSVERPDGSNFTLKIRSTKLEDSAMYFCASRQFYSNQPQHFGDGTRLSIL.

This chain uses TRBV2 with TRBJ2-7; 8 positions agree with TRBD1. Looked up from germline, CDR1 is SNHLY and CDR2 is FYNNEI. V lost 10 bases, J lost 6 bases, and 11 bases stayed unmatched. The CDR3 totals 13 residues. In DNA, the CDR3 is TGTGCCACTCTCCGCGCAGGGGGCACCGAGCAGTACTTC. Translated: CATLRAGGTEQYF.

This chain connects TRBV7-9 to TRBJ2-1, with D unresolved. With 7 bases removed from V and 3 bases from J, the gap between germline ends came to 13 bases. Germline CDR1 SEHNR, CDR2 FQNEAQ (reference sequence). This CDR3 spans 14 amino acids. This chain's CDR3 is CASILGRDYNEQFF. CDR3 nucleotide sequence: TGTGCCAGCATCTTGGGCAGAGACTACAATGAGCAGTTCTTC.

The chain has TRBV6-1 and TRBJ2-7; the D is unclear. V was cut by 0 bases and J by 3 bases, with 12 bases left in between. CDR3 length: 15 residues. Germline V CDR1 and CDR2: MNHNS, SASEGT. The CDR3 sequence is CASSEALRGYYEQYV. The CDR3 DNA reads TGTGCCAGCAGTGAAGCCCTTCGAGGCTACTACGAGCAGTACGTC.

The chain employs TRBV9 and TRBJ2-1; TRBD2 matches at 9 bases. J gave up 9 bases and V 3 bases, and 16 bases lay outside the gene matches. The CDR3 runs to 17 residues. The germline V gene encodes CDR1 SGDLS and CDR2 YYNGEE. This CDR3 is CASSELERGASAGEQFF. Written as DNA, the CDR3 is TGTGCCAGCAGCGAACTCGAGCGGGGGGCTTCGGCAGGTGAGCAGTTCTTC. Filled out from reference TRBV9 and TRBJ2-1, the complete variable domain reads DSGVTQTPKHLITATGQRVTLRCSPRSGDLSVYWYQQSLDQGLQFLIQYYNGEERAKGNILERFSAQQFPDLHSELNLSSLELGDSALYFCASSELERGASAGEQFFGPGTRLTVL.